This TCR beta chain is drawn from a study of T cell repertoires in cytomegalovirus infection. Overall study: Both CMV infection and a matching HLA type were indicated by public TCR beta signatures. General study findings and limits: Clonotype analysis showed dominance of the ex vivo response by HLA-C-restricted CMV-specific TCR beta clonotypes. The study identified carriers of CMV plus the relevant HLA from cumulative public TCR beta family frequency.

Germline lookup yields CDR1 LNHDA and CDR2 SQIVND (reference sequence). The length of the CDR3 is 17 residues. Only one count was recorded for this clonotype. Its cognate antigen is unknown. Germline and junction disagree at one end, which may indicate a read error. MiXCR, applied by TCRdb to the reads, yields one record per CDR3 protein. Among approximately 400,000 distinct CDR3 sequences, approximately 33% were seen once, and the ten largest hold roughly 13%. This receptor was taken from a human donor in good health (CMV status not recorded). Some clones in this sample may be carry-over from other donors' samples. This chain links TRBV19 with TRBJ2-1; TRBD2 aligns across 8 bases. Sample: PBMCs. CDR3 sequence (DNA): TGTGCCAGTAGTATAGGGGGGAAGCGGGGGCCCAACAAGGAGCCGTTATTC. Amino acids: CASSIGGKRGPNKEPLF.